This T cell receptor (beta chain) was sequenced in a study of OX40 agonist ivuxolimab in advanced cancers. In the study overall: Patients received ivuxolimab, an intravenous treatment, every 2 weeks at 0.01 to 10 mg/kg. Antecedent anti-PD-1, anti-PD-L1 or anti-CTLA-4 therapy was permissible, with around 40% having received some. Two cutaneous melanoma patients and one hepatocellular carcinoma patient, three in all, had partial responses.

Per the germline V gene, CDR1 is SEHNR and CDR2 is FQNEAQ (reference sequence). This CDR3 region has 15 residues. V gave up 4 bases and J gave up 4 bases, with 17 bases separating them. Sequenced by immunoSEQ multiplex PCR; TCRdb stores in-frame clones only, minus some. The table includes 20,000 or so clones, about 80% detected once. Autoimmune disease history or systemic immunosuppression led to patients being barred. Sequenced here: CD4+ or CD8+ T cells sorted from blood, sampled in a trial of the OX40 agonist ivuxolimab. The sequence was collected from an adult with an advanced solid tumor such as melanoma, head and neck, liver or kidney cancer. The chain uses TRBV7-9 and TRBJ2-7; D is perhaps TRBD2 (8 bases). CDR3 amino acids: CASSSRGTSKYEQYF. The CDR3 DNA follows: TGTGCCAGCAGCTCCAGGGGGACTAGTAAGTACGAGCAGTACTTC.